This T cell receptor (beta chain) is drawn from a study of early T cells in non-severe SARS-CoV-2 infection. Study context: Unsorted whole blood bulk RNA was sequenced, with unpaired chains.

Trimming took off 4 bases at V and 6 bases at J, with 15 bases between the two ends. This CDR3 comprises 14 residues. Per the germline V gene, CDR1 is SGHTA and CDR2 is FQGNSA. Findings and caveats of the study: Anti-spike CD8 specificities were favored by VDJdb matching, whose results missed private and CD4 specificities.

The TCR library protocol attached unique molecular identifiers to the individual cDNA molecules. MiXCR, run by TCRdb on the 5' RACE reads, gives a single entry per CDR3 protein. The sample carries tens of thousands of distinct CDR3 sequences, over 9% recorded once. As to this clonotype: Its antigen is not identified.

Sequencing was performed on whole blood, taken at baseline. This receptor was taken from an adult who was a healthcare worker with PCR-confirmed SARS-CoV-2 infection or an uninfected control (not recorded which). The chain couples TRBV7-2 to TRBJ1-2; D perhaps matches TRBD1 (6 bases). CDR3 protein: CASSSKQGVDGYTF. CDR3 in DNA: TGTGCCAGCAGCTCCAAACAGGGAGTGGATGGCTACACCTTC.